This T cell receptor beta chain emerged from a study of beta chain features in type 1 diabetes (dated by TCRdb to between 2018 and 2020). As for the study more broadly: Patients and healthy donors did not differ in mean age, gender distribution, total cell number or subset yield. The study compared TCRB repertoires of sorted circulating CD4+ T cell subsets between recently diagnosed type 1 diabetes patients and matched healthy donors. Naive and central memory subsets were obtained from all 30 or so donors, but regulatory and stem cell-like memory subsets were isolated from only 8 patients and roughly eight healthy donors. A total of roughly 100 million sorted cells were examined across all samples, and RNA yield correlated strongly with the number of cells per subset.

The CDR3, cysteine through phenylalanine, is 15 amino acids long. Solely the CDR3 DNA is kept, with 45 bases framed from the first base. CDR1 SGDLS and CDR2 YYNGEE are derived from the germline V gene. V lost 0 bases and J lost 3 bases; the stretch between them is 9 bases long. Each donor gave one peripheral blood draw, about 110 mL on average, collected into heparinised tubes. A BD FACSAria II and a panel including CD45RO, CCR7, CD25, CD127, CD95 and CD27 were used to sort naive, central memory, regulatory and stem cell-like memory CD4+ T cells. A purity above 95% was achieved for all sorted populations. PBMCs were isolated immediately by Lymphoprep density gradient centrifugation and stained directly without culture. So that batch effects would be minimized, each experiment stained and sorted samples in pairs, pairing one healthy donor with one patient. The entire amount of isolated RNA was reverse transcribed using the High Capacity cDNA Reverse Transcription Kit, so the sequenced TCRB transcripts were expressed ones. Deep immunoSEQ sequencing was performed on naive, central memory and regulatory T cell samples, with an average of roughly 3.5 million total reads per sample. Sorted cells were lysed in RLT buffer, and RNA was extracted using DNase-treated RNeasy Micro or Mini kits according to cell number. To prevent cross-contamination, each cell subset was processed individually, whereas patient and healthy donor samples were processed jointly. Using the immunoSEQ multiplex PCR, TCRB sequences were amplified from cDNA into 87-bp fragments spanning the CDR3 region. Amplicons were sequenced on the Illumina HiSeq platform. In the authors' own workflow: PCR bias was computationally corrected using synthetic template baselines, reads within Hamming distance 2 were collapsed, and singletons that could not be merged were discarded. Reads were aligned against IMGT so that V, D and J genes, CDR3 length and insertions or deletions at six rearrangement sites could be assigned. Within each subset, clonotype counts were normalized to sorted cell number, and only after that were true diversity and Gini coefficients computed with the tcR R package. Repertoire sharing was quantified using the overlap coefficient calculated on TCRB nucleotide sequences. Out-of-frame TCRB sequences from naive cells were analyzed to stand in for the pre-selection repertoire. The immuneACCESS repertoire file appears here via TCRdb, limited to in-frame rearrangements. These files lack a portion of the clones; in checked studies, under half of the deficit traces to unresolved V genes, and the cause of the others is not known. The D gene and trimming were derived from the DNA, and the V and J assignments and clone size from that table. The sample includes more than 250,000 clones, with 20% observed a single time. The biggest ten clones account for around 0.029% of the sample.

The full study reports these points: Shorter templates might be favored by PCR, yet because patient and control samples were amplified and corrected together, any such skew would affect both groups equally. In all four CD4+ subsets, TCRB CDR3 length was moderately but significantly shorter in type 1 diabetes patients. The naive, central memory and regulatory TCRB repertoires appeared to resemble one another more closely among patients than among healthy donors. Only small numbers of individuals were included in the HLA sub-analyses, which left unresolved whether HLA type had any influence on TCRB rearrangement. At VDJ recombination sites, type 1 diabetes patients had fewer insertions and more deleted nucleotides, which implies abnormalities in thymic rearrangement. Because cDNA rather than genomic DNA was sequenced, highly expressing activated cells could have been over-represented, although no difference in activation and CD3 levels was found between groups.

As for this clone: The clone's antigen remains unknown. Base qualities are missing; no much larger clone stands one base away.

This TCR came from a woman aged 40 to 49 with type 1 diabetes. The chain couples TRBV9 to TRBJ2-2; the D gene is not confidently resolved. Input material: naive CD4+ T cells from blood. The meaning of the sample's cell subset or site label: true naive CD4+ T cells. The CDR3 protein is CASSVGTAYTGELFF. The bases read TGTGCCAGCAGCGTAGGTACAGCTTACACCGGGGAGCTGTTTTTT.